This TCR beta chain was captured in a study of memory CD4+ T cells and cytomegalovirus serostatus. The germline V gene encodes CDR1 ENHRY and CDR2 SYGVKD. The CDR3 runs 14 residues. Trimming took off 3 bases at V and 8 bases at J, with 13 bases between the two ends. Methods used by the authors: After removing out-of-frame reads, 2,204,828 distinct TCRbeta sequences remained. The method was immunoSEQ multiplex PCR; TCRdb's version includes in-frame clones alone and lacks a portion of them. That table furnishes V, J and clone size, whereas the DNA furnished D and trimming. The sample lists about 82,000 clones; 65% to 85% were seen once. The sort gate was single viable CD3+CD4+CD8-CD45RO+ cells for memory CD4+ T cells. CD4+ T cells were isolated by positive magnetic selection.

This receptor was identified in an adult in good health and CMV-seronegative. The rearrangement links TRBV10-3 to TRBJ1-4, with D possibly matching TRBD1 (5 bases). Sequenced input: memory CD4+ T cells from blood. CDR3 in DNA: TGTGCCATCAGTGACCCCGGGACTGGCGAAAAACTGTTTTTT. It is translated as CAISDPGTGEKLFF.